This T cell receptor (beta chain) originates from a study of blood T cells in healthy people across ages. PCR was performed a second time for roughly 7 to 11 cycles using a sample-barcoded 5' primer and a J-beta primer mix. Using its own MiXCR run on the 5' RACE reads, TCRdb lists one record per CDR3 protein. The table shows 550,000 to 650,000 distinct CDR3 sequences, with over 25% occurring only once. Study-level points and caveats: Getting older went along with TCR beta diversity per million T cells dropping roughly linearly.

Germline CDR1 reads LGHDT; CDR2 reads YNNKEL (reference sequence). The V end was cut by 2 bases, the J end by 5 bases, with 12 bases between. The CDR3 runs 14 residues. This clonotype was found a few times. What it binds is unknown. The data were also submitted as part of a second study, on T cells of mothers and their children. That paper notes: No T cell clones of persistent microchimeric origin were detected.

The TCR originated in a boy younger than 10 in good health. The specimen was blood. The rearrangement joins TRBV3-1 to TRBJ2-5, with D possibly matching TRBD2 (6 bases). The DNA of the CDR3 is TGTGCCAGCAGCCAATTGGAGGGGAAGGAGACCCAGTACTTC. Translating gives CASSQLEGKETQYF.